These 18 T cell receptor beta chains were all obtained from the same sample, sequenced in a study of CD8 T cells in ankylosing spondylitis. TCRdb reanalysed the 5' RACE reads using MiXCR and keeps one entry per CDR3 protein. The sample carries some 250,000 distinct CDR3 sequences, roughly a quarter recorded once. The sequenced material came from blood, either unsorted or a sorted T cell fraction (not recorded which). The source of these receptors is a male donor with ankylosing spondylitis or in good health (not recorded which).

CDR3 sequence: CASSEVSITDTQYF. CDR3 DNA: TGTGCCAGCAGTGAAGTTAGTATCACAGATACGCAGTATTTT. The chain has TRBV6-1 and TRBJ2-3; D remains unclear. V lost 1 base, J lost 2 bases, and 7 bases lay in between. The CDR3 length is 14 residues. CDR1 is MNHNS and CDR2 is SASEGT in the germline V gene.

This clonotype was seen many times. V is TRBV7-9 and J is TRBJ1-4, with 7 nucleotides matching TRBD1. This CDR3 is 14 amino acids long. V lost 4 bases and J lost 8; bases outside the gene matches: 7. Germline V CDR1 and CDR2: SEHNR, FQNEAQ (reference sequence). The CDR3 nucleotides read TGTGCCAGCAGCTCCGGGACAGCATGGGAAAAACTGTTTTTT. It encodes CASSSGTAWEKLFF. The full variable domain, in which reference TRBV7-9 and TRBJ1-4 provide the parts outside the CDR3, is DTGVSQNPRHKITKRGQNVTFRCDPISEHNRLYWYRQTLGQGPEFLTYFQNEAQLEKSRLLSDRFSAERPKGSFSTLEIQRTEQGDSAMYLCASSSGTAWEKLFFGSGTQLSVL.

This clonotype was detected a few times. A far larger clone is off by one base, so a read error is likely. The chain carries TRBV12-3 or TRBV12-4 and TRBJ2-5; tentatively, D is TRBD2 (5 bases). This CDR3 is 11 amino acids long. Trimming cost V 3 bases and J 7 bases, with 6 bases left between them. CDR3 nucleotides: TGTGCCAGCAGTTTCGGGGTGACCCAGTACTTC. It specifies CASSFGVTQYF.

The rearrangement links TRBV10-1 to TRBJ1-5; 7 bases map to TRBD1. V trimming: 9 bases; J trimming: 5 bases; junction bases outside the gene matches: 19. Germline assignment: CDR1 WNHNN and CDR2 SYGVQD (reference sequence). The CDR3 is 17 residues long. For the CDR3, the DNA is TGCGCCAGTTTTACCGGGACAGAACTCGCAATAGATCAGCCCCAGCATTTT. Protein: CASFTGTELAIDQPQHF.

V and J are TRBV21-1 and TRBJ2-7; no check of the table's D call, TRBD2, against the DNA was made. TRBV21-1 constitutes a pseudogene. This CDR3 has 18 residues. The CDR3 DNA is TGTGCCAGCAGCACCGGAGGGACTAGCGGGGGGGAGTCCTACGAGCAGTACTTC. This encodes CASSTGGTSGGESYEQYF.

V gene TRBV29-1 combines with J gene TRBJ1-6; no definite D call. The germline V and J ends were trimmed by 0 bases and 5 bases, with 11 bases remaining between them. CDR3 size: 15 residues. Germline V CDR1 and CDR2: SQVTM, ANQGSEA. CDR3 amino acids: CSVEEQAGHNSPLHF. DNA for the CDR3: TGCAGCGTTGAAGAGCAGGCCGGGCATAATTCACCCCTCCACTTT.

This clonotype appeared a few times. The chain has TRBV20-1 and TRBJ2-7; tentative D call: TRBD2 (6 bases). The CDR3 has 16 amino acids. Germline lookup yields CDR1 DFQATT and CDR2 SNEGSKA (reference sequence). Trimming removed 3 bases at V and 0 bases at J, with 18 bases between. The CDR3 DNA sequence: TGCAGTGCTAGCCCTATTACGGTGGGGGGCTCCTACGAGCAGTACTTC. Protein: CSASPITVGGSYEQYF.

This clonotype was recorded many times. The rearrangement uses TRBV10-1 and TRBJ2-7; the match to TRBD1 covers 7 bases. Germline V lookup: CDR1 WNHNN, CDR2 SYGVQD (reference sequence). J lost 5 bases, V lost 9 bases, and 4 bases had no gene match. The CDR3 sequence is 11 residues long. CDR3 sequence: CARTGQHEQYF. CDR3 in DNA: TGCGCCAGAACGGGACAGCACGAGCAGTACTTC.

V usage is TRBV12-3 or TRBV12-4 and J usage is TRBJ2-2; D remains ambiguous. V lost 3 bases, J lost 7 bases, and 15 bases lay in between. The CDR3 totals 15 residues. The DNA of the CDR3 is TGTGCCAGCAGTTTTGGTGCGACGGCAGGCGGGGAGCTGTTTTTT. It encodes CASSFGATAGGELFF.

This clonotype came up a few times. V is TRBV20-1 and J is TRBJ2-7; 11 bases fit TRBD2. The CDR3 is made up of 14 amino acids. J was trimmed by 1 base and V by 4 bases; bases with no gene match: 3. Germline CDR1 reads DFQATT; CDR2 reads SNEGSKA (reference sequence). The CDR3 region has the DNA TGCAGTGCTACCACTAGCGGGGGATCCTACGAGCAGTACTTC. Amino acids: CSATTSGGSYEQYF.

This chain uses TRBV6-5 with TRBJ2-1; TRBD2 might be the D (6 bases). V was cut by 4 bases and J by 9 bases, with 19 bases left in between. The CDR3 is 15 amino acids. Germline CDR1 and CDR2: MNHEY and SVGAGI. In DNA form, the CDR3 reads TGTGCCAGCAGTTCTGGGCAGGGCGGGGATGTTGAGCAGTTCTTC. Residues: CASSSGQGGDVEQFF.

This clonotype was observed a handful of times. J is TRBJ1-1 and V is TRBV20-1; 10 bases align to TRBD1. Germline V lookup: CDR1 DFQATT, CDR2 SNEGSKA (reference sequence). The CDR3 is 12 amino acids. The CDR3 region is CRGAGTGVVAFF. CDR3 DNA: TGCAGGGGAGCCGGGACAGGGGTTGTCGCTTTCTTT.

This clonotype has only a few counts. The chain joins TRBV29-1 to TRBJ2-3; 7 bases match TRBD1. The CDR3 has 16 amino acids. From germline, CDR1 is SQVTM and CDR2 ANQGSEA. The V gene end was trimmed by 6 bases and the J gene end by 2 bases; junction bases not matched to a gene: 14. The CDR3 here is CSVDPRDSRYTDTQYF. The DNA for the CDR3 is TGCAGCGTCGACCCACGGGACAGCCGTTACACAGATACGCAGTATTTT.

This clonotype has just a few counts. The chain carries TRBV20-1 and TRBJ2-3; 9 bases are shared with TRBD2. CDR3 length equals 18 residues. Germline V CDR1 and CDR2: DFQATT, SNEGSKA (reference sequence). V shed 5 bases, J shed 0 bases, and the junction held 15 bases outside the gene matches. In DNA, the CDR3 is TGCAGTGCTCGAGGTTGGGGTTTTAGCGGGGGCAGCACAGATACGCAGTATTTT. This gives the protein CSARGWGFSGGSTDTQYF.

This clonotype has a count of ten or more. The chain is built from TRBV5-1 and TRBJ2-1; D ambiguous. The CDR3 contains 15 residues. The germline gives CDR1 SGHRS, CDR2 YFSETQ. V was trimmed by 1 base and J by 10 bases, leaving 18 bases between them. CDR3 sequence (DNA): TGCGCCAGCAGCTTGCACCCGGGTGGTTTGACGGAGCAGTTCTTC. Translation: CASSLHPGGLTEQFF.

The chain carries TRBV20-1 and TRBJ2-7, with TRBD1 as a possible D gene (7 bases). The V and J ends lost 5 bases and 6 bases respectively, with 17 bases between them. This CDR3 is 13 amino acids long. Germline V CDR1 and CDR2: DFQATT, SNEGSKA (reference sequence). Here the CDR3 DNA reads TGCAGTGCTGCGCGCCCAGGGGGGCTCGAGCAGTACTTC. It is translated as CSAARPGGLEQYF.

This clonotype was found many times. The chain uses TRBV29-1 and TRBJ2-5, with D possibly being TRBD1 (6 bases). V was shortened by 2 bases and J by 6 bases, with 13 bases between the two germline ends. Germline CDR1 is SQVTM and CDR2 is ANQGSEA. The CDR3 consists of 13 residues. DNA for the CDR3: TGCAGCGTTGAACGAGGGGGTGGTCAGACCCAGTACTTC. Translated, it gives CSVERGGGQTQYF. The full variable domain, in which reference TRBV29-1 and TRBJ2-5 provide the parts outside the CDR3, is SAVISQKPSRDICQRGTSLTIQCQVDSQVTMMFWYRQQPGQSLTLIATANQGSEATYESGFVIDKFPISRPNLTFSTLTVSNMSPEDSSIYLCSVERGGGQTQYFGPGTRLLVL.

The chain carries TRBV20-1 and TRBJ2-1; 10 positions agree with TRBD1. Trimming removed 7 bases from V and 0 bases from J; junction bases left unmatched: 6. Looked up from germline, CDR1 is DFQATT and CDR2 is SNEGSKA (reference sequence). The CDR3 is 15 amino acids. CDR3 coding DNA: TGCAGTGGCACAGGGGACAGGGGCTCCTACAATGAGCAGTTCTTC. Translation gives CSGTGDRGSYNEQFF.